This entry lists 32 T cell receptor beta chains sequenced from one sample in a study of cytomegalovirus exposure and HLA in healthy donors. Produced via immunoSEQ multiplex PCR; TCRdb's table is partial and in-frame only. The sample has 110,000 to 150,000 clones, roughly nine tenths seen once. Material for sequencing was PBMCs. All receptors derive from a woman aged 18-29 years in good health and CMV-seropositive.

V usage is TRBV7-8 and J usage is TRBJ2-1; 9 bases match TRBD2. CDR1 SGHVS and CDR2 FQNEAQ come from the germline V gene. Trimming at V came to 4 bases and at J to 4 bases, leaving 5 bases not matched to a gene. The CDR3 has 15 amino acids. CDR3 in amino acids: CASSSRGGAYNEQFF. For the CDR3, the DNA is TGTGCCAGCAGCTCCCGCGGGGGGGCATACAATGAGCAGTTCTTC.

The rearrangement uses TRBV2 and TRBJ2-3; D is perhaps TRBD2 (5 bases). The CDR3 contains 14 residues. Germline V gene lookup returns CDR1 SNHLY and CDR2 FYNNEI. Trimming pared 6 bases from V and 9 bases from J, leaving 19 bases between. In DNA, the CDR3 is TGTGCCAGCAGAAGTGACCCGACTATTAGGACGCAGTATTTT. Translation gives CASRSDPTIRTQYF. Full variable domain (rest looked up from reference TRBV2 and TRBJ2-3): EPEVTQTPSHQVTQMGQEVILRCVPISNHLYFYWYRQILGQKVEFLVSFYNNEISEKSEIFDDQFSVERPDGSNFTLKIRSTKLEDSAMYFCASRSDPTIRTQYFGPGTRLTVL.

Here the CDR3 DNA reads TGTGCCAGCAGCGTAGACGGTCTCACAGATACGCAGTATTTT. This sequence encodes CASSVDGLTDTQYF. The chain couples TRBV9 to TRBJ2-3; D not certain. The V and J ends lost 0 bases and 2 bases respectively, with 7 bases between them. The CDR3 has 14 amino acids. Germline loops: CDR1 SGDLS, CDR2 YYNGEE. Full variable domain (outside the CDR3, taken from reference TRBV9 and TRBJ2-3): DSGVTQTPKHLITATGQRVTLRCSPRSGDLSVYWYQQSLDQGLQFLIQYYNGEERAKGNILERFSAQQFPDLHSELNLSSLELGDSALYFCASSVDGLTDTQYFGPGTRLTVL.

The chain has TRBV6-5 and TRBJ1-1; a weak D match, TRBD1 (5 bases). This CDR3 spans 12 amino acids. Germline V gene data show CDR1 as MNHEY and CDR2 as SVGAGI. V dropped 4 bases and J dropped 7 bases, with 10 bases sitting between them. The CDR3 DNA reads TGTGCCAGCAGTTCCCGGACATTTGAAGCTTTCTTT. Its protein product is CASSSRTFEAFF.

The rearrangement joins TRBV7-2 to TRBJ1-3; 7 positions match TRBD1. The V gene's germline CDR1 is SGHTA and CDR2 FQGNSA. J lost 1 base, V lost 4 bases, and 13 bases had no gene match. This CDR3 comprises 18 residues. The CDR3 spells CASSSSADRAASGNTIYF. In nucleotides, the CDR3 is TGTGCCAGCAGCTCTTCAGCCGACAGGGCGGCTTCTGGAAACACCATATATTTT.

The chain recombines TRBV10-3 with TRBJ1-4; TRBD1 aligns across 7 bases. Losses at the gene ends were 10 bases for V and 0 bases for J; bases not matched to a gene: 5. Germline V lookup: CDR1 ENHRY, CDR2 SYGVKD. This CDR3 is built from 14 residues. CDR3: CATRQGPTNEKLFF. The CDR3 coding sequence is TGTGCCACCAGACAGGGCCCAACTAATGAAAAACTGTTTTTT.

The V gene is TRBV7-9, the J gene TRBJ2-2, with 7 bases lining up with TRBD2. There are 14 residues in the CDR3. Trimming removed 9 bases from V and 7 bases from J; junction bases left unmatched: 11. In germline, CDR1 is SEHNR, CDR2 FQNEAQ (reference sequence). CDR3 DNA: TGTGCCAGGGATGCGGGGGTTATCTTCGGGGAGCTGTTTTTT. Translating gives CARDAGVIFGELFF.

This chain links TRBV6-6 with TRBJ1-2; D may be TRBD1 (6 bases). In germline, CDR1 is MNHNY, CDR2 SVGAGI (reference sequence). The CDR3 runs to 13 residues. The ends were cut back, 2 bases at V and 4 bases at J, with 8 bases in the middle. The CDR3 protein is CASSYRGTYGYTF. CDR3 in DNA: TGTGCCAGCAGTTACAGGGGGACCTATGGCTACACCTTC.

This chain connects TRBV19 to TRBJ2-7; D not resolved. Germline values: CDR1 LNHDA, CDR2 SQIVND (reference sequence). V lost 5 bases, J lost 3 bases, and 14 bases lay in between. CDR3 length: 14 amino acids. Here the CDR3 DNA reads TGTGCCAGTAGTCCCTCTGGTAGAAACTACGAGCAGTACTTC. As protein: CASSPSGRNYEQYF.

V is TRBV5-8 and J is TRBJ1-1; D ambiguous. The V end was cut by 8 bases, the J end by 5 bases, with 19 bases between. This CDR3 contains 14 residues. CDR1 and CDR2 (germline): SGHTS, YDEGEE. CDR3 sequence (DNA): TGTGCCAGTACCACAGCGGGCTCGTGGACTGAAGCTTTCTTT. Translation: CASTTAGSWTEAFF.

This chain uses TRBV28 with TRBJ1-6, with D tentatively TRBD1 (5 bases). In germline, CDR1 is MDHEN, CDR2 SYDVKM. There are 17 residues in the CDR3. Trimming pared 6 bases from V and 0 bases from J, leaving 15 bases between. The CDR3 loop is CASRLTGESSYNSPLHF. In DNA, the CDR3 is TGTGCCAGCAGACTAACAGGAGAGAGCTCCTATAATTCACCCCTCCACTTT.

The chain recombines TRBV6-1 with TRBJ1-1, with TRBD1 identical over 7 bases. Trimming cost V 2 bases and J 7 bases; bases outside gene matches: 7. This CDR3 contains 14 residues. Germline lookup yields CDR1 MNHNS and CDR2 SASEGT. CDR3 nucleotide sequence: TGTGCCAGCAGTGAAATCGGGACAGCTAATGAAGCTTTCTTT. Translated: CASSEIGTANEAFF.

This clone showed up just a few times. CDR3 nucleotide sequence: TGTGCCTCGGGACAAGAATATAATTCACCCCTCCACTTT. Translating gives CASGQEYNSPLHF. The chain links TRBV30 to TRBJ1-6; D is possibly TRBD1 (6 bases). This CDR3 comprises 13 residues. CDR1 GTSNPN and CDR2 SVGIG come from the germline V gene (reference sequence). Trimming took off 7 bases at V and 4 bases at J, with 11 bases between the two ends.

Here the CDR3 DNA reads TGTGCCAGCAGCCCGACAGGGTCCGACGAGCAGTACTTC. Translation: CASSPTGSDEQYF. The rearrangement uses TRBV7-9 and TRBJ2-7; 7 nucleotides agree with TRBD1. In germline, CDR1 is SEHNR, CDR2 FQNEAQ (reference sequence). The CDR3 has 13 amino acids. The J segment lost 5 bases and the V segment lost 5 bases, leaving 6 bases of the junction unmatched.

The chain employs TRBV2 and TRBJ2-1; 11 nucleotides match TRBD2. The CDR3 consists of 15 residues. The J segment lost 7 bases and the V segment lost 6 bases, leaving 8 bases of the junction unmatched. Germline CDR1 SNHLY, CDR2 FYNNEI. CDR3 in DNA: TGTGCCAGCAGGGAGCTAGCGGGGGGTGGGAATGAGCAGTTCTTC. Translating it yields CASRELAGGGNEQFF.

The chain carries TRBV4-2 and TRBJ1-4; a possible D gene is TRBD1 (6 bases). The CDR3 consists of 18 residues. With 2 bases removed from V and 3 bases from J, the gap between germline ends came to 19 bases. Germline CDR1 is LGHNA and CDR2 is YNFKEQ. Written as DNA, the CDR3 is TGTGCCAGCAGCCAAACAGGGAAGGTTAAGGGAGCTAATGAAAAACTGTTTTTT. Its translation is CASSQTGKVKGANEKLFF.

V is TRBV7-9 and J is TRBJ1-4; 9 bases match TRBD1. The CDR3 covers 14 residues. Germline V gene data show CDR1 as SEHNR and CDR2 as FQNEAQ (reference sequence). V dropped 5 bases and J dropped 8; count of bases not matched to a gene: 6. The CDR3 DNA reads TGTGCCAGCAGCCAAGGGACAGGGAGAGAAAAACTGTTTTTT. As protein: CASSQGTGREKLFF.

The V gene is TRBV7-5, the J gene TRBJ1-6. TRBV7-5 is a documented pseudogene. The CDR3 consists of 13 residues. CDR3 in amino acids: CVRSLVFPSPLHF. The CDR3 DNA follows: TGTGTCAGAAGCTTAGTATTCCCCTCACCCCTCCACTTT.

The V call is TRBV7-9, the J call TRBJ2-5; the D is unclear. Deletions cut 1 base from V and 3 bases from J, with 9 bases between. The CDR3 contains 14 residues. The germline V gene encodes CDR1 SEHNR and CDR2 FQNEAQ (reference sequence). The CDR3 here is CASSLVGPKETQYF. CDR3 sequence (DNA): TGTGCCAGCAGCTTAGTGGGCCCGAAAGAGACCCAGTACTTC.

The CDR3 region is CASSSGLYTDTQYF. The CDR3 coding sequence is TGTGCCAGCAGCTCGGGACTCTACACAGATACGCAGTATTTT. V usage is TRBV5-8 and J usage is TRBJ2-3; D may be TRBD2 (6 bases). Germline CDR1 and CDR2: SGHTS and YDEGEE. The CDR3 consists of 14 residues. V was clipped by 3 bases and J by 2 bases, with 10 bases between them.

Here the CDR3 reads CASSLGTNYNEQFF. The DNA for the CDR3 is TGCGCCAGCAGTCTGGGGACAAACTACAATGAGCAGTTCTTC. The rearrangement joins TRBV5-1 to TRBJ2-1; D possibly corresponds to TRBD1 (6 bases). Between the trimmed V and J ends, which lost 5 bases and 3 bases, there was a span of 12 bases. Germline V lookup: CDR1 SGHRS, CDR2 YFSETQ. The CDR3 extends over 14 amino acids.

A single count supports this clone. This chain connects TRBV27 to TRBJ2-1, with TRBD2 matching over 7 bases. CDR1 MNHEY and CDR2 SMNVEV come from the germline V gene (reference sequence). Trimming cost V 6 bases and J 6 bases; bases outside gene matches: 20. This CDR3 region has 18 residues. In DNA, the CDR3 is TGTGCCAGCAGGCTTATACCATTGAGCGGGGTATCCCCCAATGAGCAGTTCTTC. This translates into CASRLIPLSGVSPNEQFF.

The J gene is TRBJ2-7, the V gene TRBV2; D may be TRBD1 (5 bases). The CDR3 extends over 15 amino acids. Germline CDR1 and CDR2: SNHLY and FYNNEI. V dropped 1 base and J dropped 3 bases, with 13 bases sitting between them. CDR3: CASSEVPGKLYEQYF. CDR3 coding DNA: TGTGCCAGCAGTGAAGTGCCAGGGAAGCTCTACGAGCAGTACTTC.

This clone was detected only once. The genes are TRBV21-1 and TRBJ2-7; the D call of TRBD2 is as the table states it, not checked on the DNA. TRBV21-1 is a pseudogene. There are 16 residues in the CDR3. In DNA, the CDR3 is TGTGCCAGCAGCAAAGAACAGCTAGCGGGCATCTACGAGCAGTACTTC. This sequence encodes CASSKEQLAGIYEQYF.

The V gene is TRBV9, the J gene TRBJ1-4, with D unclear. Trimming shortened V by 0 bases and J by 6 bases, and 9 bases separated the two germline ends. The CDR3 has 14 residues. Germline V gene lookup returns CDR1 SGDLS and CDR2 YYNGEE. The CDR3 loop is CASSVGGRDEKLFF. CDR3 bases: TGTGCCAGCAGCGTAGGAGGGAGGGATGAAAAACTGTTTTTT.

About this clone: The junction shows a germline mismatch at one end, possibly a read error. The chain joins TRBV28 to TRBJ2-3; possibly TRBD2 for D (6 bases). The CDR3 loop spans 15 amino acids. CDR1 and CDR2 (germline): MDHEN, SYDVKM. As DNA, the CDR3 is TGTGCCAGCAGCTTATCGGGACTGCGCACAGATACGCAGTATTTT. Amino acids: CASSLSGLRTDTQYF.

The chain couples TRBV5-6 to TRBJ2-7; the match to TRBD1 covers 8 bases. V lost 1 base to trimming and J lost 4 bases; unmatched junction nucleotides: 4. The CDR3 is 14 amino acids. The germline CDR1 and CDR2 sequences are SGHDT and YYEEEE. The CDR3 DNA is TGTGCCAGCAGCTTGAACAGGGGGTTTTACGAGCAGTACTTC. Translation gives CASSLNRGFYEQYF.

The genes are TRBV7-2 and TRBJ1-2, with 7 bases fitting TRBD1. The J segment lost 4 bases and the V segment lost 0 bases, leaving 11 bases of the junction unmatched. This CDR3 contains 17 residues. Germline values: CDR1 SGHTA, CDR2 FQGNSA. The CDR3 loop reads CASSLAERQGGIYGYTF. The DNA for the CDR3 is TGTGCCAGCAGCTTAGCTGAGCGACAGGGAGGAATCTATGGCTACACCTTC. Using reference TRBV7-2 and TRBJ1-2 for the parts outside the CDR3, the full variable domain is GAGVSQSPSNKVTEKGKDVELRCDPISGHTALYWYRQSLGQGLEFLIYFQGNSAPDKSGLPSDRFSAERTGGSVSTLTIQRTQQEDSAVYLCASSLAERQGGIYGYTFGSGTRLTVV.

J is TRBJ1-4 and V is TRBV4-1, with no clear D. This CDR3 spans 18 amino acids. V was cut by 1 base and J by 0 bases, with 15 bases left in between. Germline lookup yields CDR1 MGHRA and CDR2 YSYEKL. The CDR3 sequence: CASSQALARTATNEKLFF. The CDR3 DNA sequence: TGCGCCAGCAGCCAAGCCCTAGCCCGGACGGCAACTAATGAAAAACTGTTTTTT.

In this sample, this clone turned up once. The chain uses TRBV5-6 and TRBJ2-7; 9 nucleotides align to TRBD1. The germline V gene has CDR1 SGHDT and CDR2 YYEEEE. The CDR3 totals 15 residues. Germline trimming cut 0 bases from V and 4 bases from J; bases unmatched to any gene: 5. CDR3 in amino acids: CASSLAWDREYEQYF. The DNA of the CDR3 is TGTGCCAGCAGCTTGGCCTGGGACAGGGAATACGAGCAGTACTTC.

The V gene is TRBV29-1, the J gene TRBJ2-7, with 7 bases identical to TRBD1. This CDR3 has 13 amino acids. Germline-derived CDR1 and CDR2 are SQVTM and ANQGSEA. J was trimmed by 1 base and V by 4 bases; bases with no gene match: 4. Here the CDR3 reads CSVVGGQSYEQYF. As DNA, the CDR3 is TGCAGCGTTGTAGGGGGCCAATCCTACGAGCAGTACTTC.

The chain recombines TRBV10-3 with TRBJ1-1, with TRBD1 matching over 7 bases. CDR1 is ENHRY and CDR2 is SYGVKD in the germline V gene. CDR3 length: 13 residues. Trimming cost V 6 bases and J 1 base; bases outside gene matches: 2. The CDR3 is CAISRDRNTEAFF. The CDR3, as DNA: TGTGCCATCAGCCGGGACAGGAACACTGAAGCTTTCTTT.